A selection of T cell receptor beta chains follows, all from one sample in a study of blood T cell repertoires in COVID-19. Repertoires were generated with immunoSEQ multiplex PCR, while TCRdb's copy carries only in-frame clones and drops some. The sample records tens of thousands of clones, 80% to 90% being singletons. Specimen: peripheral blood. The receptors stem from a human donor in a cohort sampled during active COVID-19. The CDR3 runs from the conserved cysteine through the conserved F or W. A D gene is named only where the DNA matches it firmly. Some rows mark clone size as missing; the rest say once, few, many or name a class of expanded clone.

NA,NA,TRBV9,TRBJ2-3,TGTGCCAGCAGCCCCCGCGGTGATACGCAGTATTTT,CASSPRGDTQYF
NA,NA,TRBV3-1/TRBV3-2,TRBJ2-1,TGTGCCAGCAGCCAAGGATTTACCAGCTCCTACAATGAGCAGTTCTTC,CASSQGFTSSYNEQFF
NA,TRBD1,TRBV5-6,TRBJ2-7,TGTGCCAGCAGCTTCGGGACAGGGGGGTCCGAGCAGTACTTC,CASSFGTGGSEQYF
NA,TRBD1,TRBV28,TRBJ2-6,TGTGCCAGCAGCCACAGGGGGCCCGGGGCCAACGTCCTGACTTTC,CASSHRGPGANVLTF
NA,NA,TRBV18,TRBJ1-1,TGTGCCAGCTCACAACGGGACATTGTAAACACTGAAGCTTTCTTT,CASSQRDIVNTEAFF
NA,TRBD1,TRBV28,TRBJ1-2,TGTGCCAGCAGTTTTCGAGGGGGCGCGAGTGGCTACACCTTC,CASSFRGGASGYTF
NA,NA,TRBV4-2,TRBJ2-5,TGTGCCAGCAGCCAAGGGTCAGGGCAAGAGACCCAGTACTTC,CASSQGSGQETQYF
NA,NA,TRBV28,TRBJ1-5,TGTGCCAGCAGTAATGTACAGGGATCCAATCAGCCCCAGCATTTT,CASSNVQGSNQPQHF
NA,TRBD2,TRBV28,TRBJ2-1,TGTGCCAGCAGTTTGGTGGGAGCGGGAGGAACTAGGAGCTCCTACAATGAGCAGTTCTTC,CASSLVGAGGTRSSYNEQFF
NA,NA,TRBV9,TRBJ2-1,TGTGCCAGCAGCGCCCGCCGAGACAATGAGCAGTTCTTC,CASSARRDNEQFF
NA,TRBD1,TRBV24-1,TRBJ2-1,TGTGCCACCAGTGACCCTACGACAGGGGACTTTTCCAATGAGCAGTTCTTC,CATSDPTTGDFSNEQFF
NA,TRBD2,TRBV10-3,TRBJ2-7,TGTGCCATCAGTGATTTCAAGCGGGAGGACCCCTACGAGCAGTACTTC,CAISDFKREDPYEQYF
NA,TRBD1,TRBV11-2,TRBJ2-7,TGTGCCAGCAGCCTATCCGGGACAGCGACCTACGAGCAGTACTTC,CASSLSGTATYEQYF
NA,NA,TRBV19,TRBJ1-1,TGTGCCAGTAGTGGAGGGGAAGGGGTCACTGAAGCTTTCTTT,CASSGGEGVTEAFF
NA,TRBD2,TRBV4-2,TRBJ2-1,TGTGCCAGCAGCCACGGGACTAGCCCCCGGGGTGAGCAGTTCTTC,CASSHGTSPRGEQFF
once,NA,TRBV11-2,TRBJ2-1,TGTGCCAGCAGCTTGGAAAGGACTTTAAGCTCCTACAATGAGCAGTTCTTC,CASSLERTLSSYNEQFF
NA,NA,TRBV6-5,TRBJ1-1,TGTGCCAGCAGTTACGACACCGGGAACACTGAAGCTTTCTTT,CASSYDTGNTEAFF
NA,NA,TRBV12-3/TRBV12-4,TRBJ2-7,TGTGCCAGCAGCCTCCCAGGCAACGAGCAGTACTTC,CASSLPGNEQYF
NA,TRBD1,TRBV5-1,TRBJ1-1,TGCGCCAGCAGCTCCCGTGGACAGGTGTTGAACACTGAAGCTTTCTTT,CASSSRGQVLNTEAFF
NA,NA,TRBV11-2,TRBJ2-1,TGTGCCAGCAGCCAAATTGGGAGCCGAGGGCCTGTTCGTCATGAGCAGTTCTTC,CASSQIGSRGPVRHEQFF
NA,TRBD2,TRBV12-3/TRBV12-4,TRBJ2-1,TGTGCCAGCAGCCCCGGACTAGCGACTGAGCAGTTCTTC,CASSPGLATEQFF
NA,NA,TRBV28,TRBJ1-4,TGTGCCAGCAGCAAGATCGGGGTTGGGAATGAAAAACTGTTTTTT,CASSKIGVGNEKLFF
NA,TRBD1,TRBV15,TRBJ1-5,TGTGCCACCAGCAGAGGAGGGACAGGGGGAAGTCAGCCCCAGCATTTT,CATSRGGTGGSQPQHF
few,NA,TRBV15,TRBJ1-5,TGTGCCACCAGAGGAGGGGTTTTCGGCAATCAGCCCCAGCATTTT,CATRGGVFGNQPQHF
few,NA,TRBV18,TRBJ2-2,TGTGCCAGCTCACAACTAGGGACCGGGGAGCTGTTTTTT,CASSQLGTGELFF
few,NA,TRBV19,TRBJ2-5,TGTGCCAGTAGTATAGATTATGGCGGGCGGGCCCAAGAGACCCAGTACTTC,CASSIDYGGRAQETQYF
NA,NA,TRBV11-2,TRBJ2-7,TGTGCCAGCAGGGCGACAGTATCCTACGAGCAGTACTTC,CASRATVSYEQYF
NA,NA,TRBV6-5,TRBJ1-1,TGTGCCAGCAGTTACACGAGTCAGGGCGGCACTGAAGCTTTCTTT,CASSYTSQGGTEAFF
NA,NA,TRBV6-5,TRBJ1-1,TGTGCCAGCAGTTACCAGGGGCTGAACACTGAAGCTTTCTTT,CASSYQGLNTEAFF
NA,TRBD2,TRBV6-2/TRBV6-3,TRBJ2-7,TGTGCCAGCAGTTACCGGTTTAGCGGGGTCGAGCAGTACTTC,CASSYRFSGVEQYF
NA,NA,TRBV30,TRBJ1-5,TGTGCCTGGAGTGAGCAGGGAAGGCAGCCCCAGCATTTT,CAWSEQGRQPQHF
NA,TRBD2,TRBV3-1/TRBV3-2,TRBJ2-2,TGTGCCAGCAGCCATTCGACTAGCGGGAGGGCCAGCACCGGGGAGCTGTTTTTT,CASSHSTSGRASTGELFF
NA,NA,TRBV12-3/TRBV12-4,TRBJ2-1,TGTGCCAGCAGTCCTGGACGGACTCAAGAGCAGTTCTTC,CASSPGRTQEQFF
NA,NA,TRBV9,TRBJ1-1,TGTGCCAGCAGCGTCCCAGGGCAGACTGAAGCTTTCTTT,CASSVPGQTEAFF
NA,TRBD1,TRBV5-8,TRBJ2-6,TGTGCCAGCAGCTTGAGGGGGCCAGGGGCCAACGTCCTGACTTTC,CASSLRGPGANVLTF
NA,NA,TRBV9,TRBJ1-2,TGTGCCAGCAACTCGATACCGGAGGGGTTGGGTGGCTACACCTTC,CASNSIPEGLGGYTF
NA,TRBD1,TRBV30,TRBJ1-1,TGTGCCTGGAGTGGATCTACAGGGGGCGAGAGAGCTTTCTTT,CAWSGSTGGERAFF